The 5 T cell receptor beta chains listed next were all sequenced from one sample in a study of T-cell memory formation after mild COVID-19. TCRdb itself ran the 5' RACE reads through MiXCR, one entry per CDR3 protein. The sample has around 370,000 distinct CDR3 sequences, over 20% seen once. Sample: PBMCs or a T cell subset sorted from them (not recorded which). Receptor source: an adult woman who had mild COVID-19 (a few samples of this study predate the infection). Cell type and time point are not known.

The sample holds a few counts of this clonotype. The chain recombines TRBV3-1 with TRBJ2-1, with TRBD2 matching 7 bases. J lost 11 bases, V lost 0 bases, and 1 base had no gene match. This CDR3 spans 12 amino acids. CDR1 LGHDT and CDR2 YNNKEL come from the germline V gene (reference sequence). CDR3 DNA: TGTGCCAGCAGCCAAGAGGGGACTAAGCAGTTCTTC. As protein: CASSQEGTKQFF.

This chain connects TRBV5-4 to TRBJ2-2; either TRBD1 or TRBD2 may supply D (5 bases each). CDR3 length equals 14 residues. Germline CDR1 SGHNT, CDR2 YYREEE (reference sequence). The V gene lost 9 bases and the J gene lost 0 bases, with 12 bases spanning the gap. CDR3 protein: CATFEGPNTGELFF. CDR3 in DNA: TGTGCCACCTTCGAGGGACCGAACACCGGGGAGCTGTTTTTT.

This clonotype has just a few counts. The chain links TRBV9 to TRBJ2-5; the D call may be TRBD1 or TRBD2 (5 bases each). The ends were cut back, 0 bases at V and 5 bases at J, with 11 bases in the middle. The CDR3 contains 14 residues. Germline V gives CDR1 SGDLS, CDR2 YYNGEE. The CDR3 spells CASSVGGDWETQYF. In DNA, the CDR3 is TGTGCCAGCAGCGTAGGAGGGGATTGGGAGACCCAGTACTTC.

The chain employs TRBV6-5 and TRBJ2-1; the D call may be TRBD1 or TRBD2 (5 bases each). Germline V CDR1 and CDR2: MNHEY, SVGAGI. The CDR3 is made up of 14 amino acids. The V and J ends lost 11 bases and 11 bases respectively, with 25 bases between them. In DNA, the CDR3 is TGTGCCGTCCTTCGTAGCGAAGGGGACCCGAAGCAGTTCTTC. This translates into CAVLRSEGDPKQFF.

The rearrangement uses TRBV5-4 and TRBJ2-1; TRBD2 might be the D (6 bases). CDR1 and CDR2 (germline): SGHNT, YYREEE (reference sequence). The V end was cut by 4 bases, the J end by 7 bases, with 18 bases between. The CDR3 extends over 15 amino acids. CDR3 nucleotide sequence: TGTGCCAGCAGCGTCGGGGGTCTAGGGGCGAATGAGCAGTTCTTC. Translated: CASSVGGLGANEQFF.